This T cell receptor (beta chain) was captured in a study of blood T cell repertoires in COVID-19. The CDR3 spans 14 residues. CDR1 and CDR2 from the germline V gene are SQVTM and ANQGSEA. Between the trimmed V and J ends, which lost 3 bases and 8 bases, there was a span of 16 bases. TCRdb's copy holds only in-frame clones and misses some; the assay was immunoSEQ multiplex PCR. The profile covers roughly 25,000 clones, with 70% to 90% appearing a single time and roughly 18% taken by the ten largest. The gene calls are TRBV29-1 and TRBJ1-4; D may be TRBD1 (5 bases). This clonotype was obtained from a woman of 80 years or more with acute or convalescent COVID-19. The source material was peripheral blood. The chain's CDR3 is CSVEGGRVGEKLFF. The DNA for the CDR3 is TGCAGCGTTGAGGGAGGCAGGGTAGGGGAAAAACTGTTTTTT.